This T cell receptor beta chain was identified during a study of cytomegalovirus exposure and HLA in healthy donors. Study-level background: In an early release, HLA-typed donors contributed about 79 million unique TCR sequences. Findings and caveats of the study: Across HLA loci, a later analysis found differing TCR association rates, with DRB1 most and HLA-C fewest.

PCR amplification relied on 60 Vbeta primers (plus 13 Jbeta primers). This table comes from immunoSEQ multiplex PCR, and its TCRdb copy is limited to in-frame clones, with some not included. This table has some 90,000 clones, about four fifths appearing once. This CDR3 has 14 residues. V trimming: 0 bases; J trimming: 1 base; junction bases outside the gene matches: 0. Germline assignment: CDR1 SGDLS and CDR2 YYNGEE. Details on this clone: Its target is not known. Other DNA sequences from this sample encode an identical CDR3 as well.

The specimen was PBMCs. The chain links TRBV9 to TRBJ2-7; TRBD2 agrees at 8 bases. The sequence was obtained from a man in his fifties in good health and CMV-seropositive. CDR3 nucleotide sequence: TGTGCCAGCAGCGTAGGACTAGCGTCCTACGAGCAGTACTTC. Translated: CASSVGLASYEQYF.